This T cell receptor (beta chain) originates from a study of blood T cell repertoires in COVID-19. The study recruited people aged roughly 18 to 89 years across about two dozen US areas. In the study's own analysis: By means of reference gene primer amplification, nucleated cell counts were estimated. Method: immunoSEQ multiplex PCR; TCRdb's copy keeps in-frame clones and lacks some. D and trimming were read from the DNA, whereas the V and J calls and clone size are those reported in that table. The sample lists over 250,000 clones, about nine tenths occurring once. The CDR3 has 14 amino acids. Germline V gene sequence: CDR1 MDHEN, CDR2 SYDVKM. V was cut by 5 bases and J by 0 bases, with 8 bases left in between.

Sequencing was carried out using PBMCs or T cells enriched from blood (not recorded which). This clonotype was sampled from a woman in her sixties who had recovered from COVID-19. The rearrangement links TRBV28 to TRBJ1-3; perhaps TRBD1 as D (5 bases). CDR3 nucleotides: TGTGCCAGCAGTCGACAGTTCTCTGGAAACACCATATATTTT. The encoded protein is CASSRQFSGNTIYF.